The T cell receptor (beta chain) described here comes from a study of T-cell reconstitution after alpha-beta-depleted transplantation in children. J gave up 5 bases and V 6 bases, and 5 bases lay outside the gene matches. Germline CDR1 MDHEN, CDR2 SYDVKM. CDR3 size: 13 residues. The authors prepared the TCRbeta library with unique molecular identifiers. TCRdb reprocessed the PCR reads via MiXCR and lists one record per CDR3 protein. The sample has a few hundred thousand distinct CDR3 sequences, roughly 25% seen once. This clonotype appeared a few times. The antigen remains undetermined. Study-wide findings and caveats: Diversity of TCRbeta at day 60 was high in some patients, arising from surviving recipient T cells and thymic progenitors.

The chain recombines TRBV28 with TRBJ2-5; 8 bases map to TRBD1. The material was PBMCs, mostly from graft donor cells, obtained 360 days after TCRalphabeta/CD19-depleted stem cell transplant. The TCR comes from a female patient aged 2 to 10 who had a stem cell transplant for congenital amegakaryocytic thrombocytopenia, so the T cells may come from the graft donor. CDR3 DNA: TGTGCCAGCAGGGAGACAGGGGTGGAGACCCAGTACTTC. Its protein product is CASRETGVETQYF.